Below are 30 T cell receptor beta chains sequenced from a single sample in a study of blood T cell repertoires in COVID-19. Method: immunoSEQ multiplex PCR; TCRdb's copy keeps in-frame clones and lacks some. This table holds some 90,000 clones, 65% to 90% found once. The specimen was peripheral blood. The receptors stem from a man aged 70 or older with active or convalescent COVID-19.

The chain carries TRBV28 and TRBJ1-1; the D is unclear. This CDR3 contains 17 residues. Germline CDR1 MDHEN, CDR2 SYDVKM. V dropped 1 base and J dropped 11 bases, with 26 bases sitting between them. The CDR3, as DNA: TGTGCCAGCAGTTTATTCCAACTCCTCGGGAGTCCCCGCACGGCTTTCTTT. Its protein product is CASSLFQLLGSPRTAFF. Full variable domain (missing parts from reference TRBV28 and TRBJ1-1): DVKVTQSSRYLVKRTGEKVFLECVQDMDHENMFWYRQDPGLGLRLIYFSYDVKMKEKGDIPEGYSVSREKKERFSLILESASTNQTSMYLCASSLFQLLGSPRTAFFGQGTRLTVV.

The chain couples TRBV5-4 to TRBJ1-6; no firm D call. Germline V CDR1 and CDR2: SGHNT, YYREEE (reference sequence). This CDR3 contains 17 residues. Trimming shortened V by 0 bases and J by 0 bases, and 10 bases separated the two germline ends. The CDR3 nucleotides read TGTGCCAGCAGCTTGGTAGTACAGAGCTCCTATAATTCACCCCTCCACTTT. Its protein is CASSLVVQSSYNSPLHF. Combining the CDR3 with reference TRBV5-4 and TRBJ1-6 gives the whole variable domain ETGVTQSPTHLIKTRGQQVTLRCSSQSGHNTVSWYQQALGQGPQFIFQYYREEENGRGNFPPRFSGLQFPNYSSELNVNALELDDSALYLCASSLVVQSSYNSPLHFGNGTRLTVT.

This clone was observed a single time. The chain uses TRBV30 and TRBJ1-3; unclear D gene. CDR3 length: 14 amino acids. The germline V gene encodes CDR1 GTSNPN and CDR2 SVGIG (reference sequence). Deletions cut 4 bases from V and 3 bases from J, with 13 bases between. CDR3 loop: CAWKLRSGGNTIYF. In DNA form, the CDR3 reads TGTGCCTGGAAACTGAGGTCCGGTGGAAACACCATATATTTT.

The chain links TRBV7-9 to TRBJ1-1, with 8 bases matching TRBD1. The CDR3 extends over 17 amino acids. Germline trimming cut 0 bases from V and 1 base from J; bases unmatched to any gene: 7. Germline loops: CDR1 SEHNR, CDR2 FQNEAQ (reference sequence). CDR3 DNA: TGTGCCAGCAGCTTAGCCAGGGGGCACAACTCGAACACTGAAGCTTTCTTT. As protein: CASSLARGHNSNTEAFF.

This rearrangement joins TRBV4-2 to TRBJ1-1; D remains ambiguous. V was shortened by 0 bases and J by 7 bases, with 9 bases between the two germline ends. Germline V gives CDR1 LGHNA, CDR2 YNFKEQ. This CDR3 is 13 amino acids long. DNA of the CDR3: TGTGCCAGCAGCCAAGATTTGGGAGTTGAAGCTTTCTTT. Translation: CASSQDLGVEAFF.

This clone was detected ten times or more. This chain joins TRBV4-1 and TRBJ1-1, with D possibly being TRBD1 (5 bases). Germline V CDR1 and CDR2: MGHRA, YSYEKL. Between the trimmed V and J ends, which lost 2 bases and 6 bases, there was a span of 10 bases. The CDR3 has 13 residues. This CDR3 is CASSQQGNAEAFF. The CDR3 DNA reads TGCGCCAGCAGCCAACAGGGTAACGCTGAAGCTTTCTTT.

The rearrangement joins TRBV10-3 to TRBJ2-3; 9 bases agree with TRBD2. The germline V gene has CDR1 ENHRY and CDR2 SYGVKD. After removal of 3 bases from V and 7 bases from J, the junction contained 5 bases not matched to a gene. The CDR3 length is 14 residues. DNA of the CDR3: TGTGCCATCAGTGATGGTAGCGGGGGCAATACGCAGTATTTT. Residues: CAISDGSGGNTQYF.

This chain connects TRBV5-6 to TRBJ1-6; TRBD1 aligns across 7 bases. After removal of 3 bases from V and 7 bases from J, the junction contained 19 bases not matched to a gene. The germline gives CDR1 SGHDT, CDR2 YYEEEE. CDR3 length equals 19 residues. Here the CDR3 DNA reads TGTGCCAGCAGCTGGACGGGACAGAAGGGAGGATGGGTCAATTCACCCCTCCACTTT. Amino acids: CASSWTGQKGGWVNSPLHF.

The chain uses TRBV24-1 and TRBJ2-3; 12 bases are a match to TRBD2. The germline V gene has CDR1 KGHDR and CDR2 SFDVKD. The V and J ends lost 4 bases and 8 bases, in that order; junction bases with no gene match: 9. This CDR3 comprises 16 residues. In nucleotides, the CDR3 is TGTGCCACCAGTGACCCAGGGACTAGCGGGTCGGGTACGCAGTATTTT. Protein sequence: CATSDPGTSGSGTQYF.

This sequence joins TRBV6-5 and TRBJ2-3; 9 nucleotides match TRBD2. The V gene end was trimmed by 11 bases and the J gene end by 4 bases; junction bases not matched to a gene: 7. This CDR3 has 13 amino acids. The germline gives CDR1 MNHEY, CDR2 SVGAGI. The CDR3 bases are TGTGCCGTACATGCGGGGGGGCCAGATACGCAGTATTTT. Protein: CAVHAGGPDTQYF.

CDR3 in DNA: TGTGCCAGCAGAGCCCTGGGGGGGCCCTCCTACGAGCAGTACTTC. It translates to CASRALGGPSYEQYF. This rearrangement joins TRBV11-2 to TRBJ2-7; maybe TRBD2 (7 bases). Germline V gene data show CDR1 as SGHAT and CDR2 as FQNNGV. V was trimmed by 6 bases and J by 0 bases, leaving 15 bases between them. This CDR3 comprises 15 residues.

This chain links TRBV9 with TRBJ1-4; D perhaps matches TRBD1 (6 bases). V lost 1 base and J lost 8, with 15 bases in between. Per germline, CDR1 SGDLS and CDR2 YYNGEE. The CDR3 runs to 15 residues. CDR3 residues: CASSVLGTPGEKLFF. In DNA, the CDR3 is TGTGCCAGCAGCGTACTGGGGACACCTGGGGAAAAACTGTTTTTT.

This clone was recorded once. The CDR3: CASSSTGMNTEAFF. CDR3 bases: TGTGCCAGCAGCTCGACAGGGATGAACACTGAAGCTTTCTTT. The chain links TRBV7-9 to TRBJ1-1, with 7 bases aligning to TRBD1. Germline V gene lookup returns CDR1 SEHNR and CDR2 FQNEAQ (reference sequence). This CDR3 spans 14 amino acids. Trimming at V came to 4 bases and at J to 0 bases, leaving 2 bases not matched to a gene.

V is TRBV10-1 and J is TRBJ2-1, with TRBD2 matching 12 bases. The CDR3 has 15 residues. Germline-derived CDR1 and CDR2 are WNHNN and SYGVQD (reference sequence). Trimming at V came to 6 bases and at J to 4 bases, leaving 4 bases not matched to a gene. The CDR3 protein is CASRDTSGGYNEQFF. The CDR3 nucleotides are TGCGCCAGCAGAGATACTAGCGGGGGGTACAATGAGCAGTTCTTC.

This chain connects TRBV6-1 to TRBJ1-2; TRBD1 is a possible D gene (6 bases). The germline V gene has CDR1 MNHNS and CDR2 SASEGT. Trimming pared 3 bases from V and 7 bases from J, leaving 21 bases between. CDR3 length: 16 amino acids. As DNA, the CDR3 is TGTGCCAGCAGTGATTTCCTTACAGGGAGCAGCGGTGGCTACACCTTC. It is translated as CASSDFLTGSSGGYTF.

This chain uses TRBV19 with TRBJ2-1; TRBD1 matches 10 bases. With 3 bases clipped from V and 8 bases from J, the junction kept 7 bases outside the gene matches. The CDR3 length is 15 residues. In germline, CDR1 is LNHDA, CDR2 SQIVND (reference sequence). CDR3 in DNA: TGTGCCAGTAGTATGTTAGGACAGGGGGAGGATGAGCAGTTCTTC. This translates into CASSMLGQGEDEQFF.

This clone has only one observation. J is TRBJ1-1 and V is TRBV3-1 (or the pseudogene TRBV3-2); the D gene is possibly TRBD1 (5 bases). Looked up from germline, CDR1 is LGHDT and CDR2 is YNNKEL (reference sequence). The germline V and J ends were trimmed by 3 bases and 11 bases, with 13 bases remaining between them. The CDR3 extends over 12 amino acids. CDR3 coding DNA: TGTGCCAGCAGCCACCTCCGGGGGGTGGCTTTCTTT. Its protein is CASSHLRGVAFF.

This clone was found many times. The gene calls are TRBV27 and TRBJ1-5; D gene ambiguous. The CDR3 length is 14 residues. Deletions cut 3 bases from V and 5 bases from J, with 11 bases between. In germline, CDR1 is MNHEY, CDR2 SMNVEV (reference sequence). The CDR3 DNA follows: TGTGCCAGCAGTTTGGGCGGGCCTTATCAGCCCCAGCATTTT. As protein: CASSLGGPYQPQHF.

Only one count was recorded for this clone. This rearrangement joins TRBV6-2 or TRBV6-3 to TRBJ2-1; D remains ambiguous. The germline gives CDR1 MNHEY, CDR2 SVGEGT. The CDR3 runs 12 residues. Trimming took 0 bases from V and 10 from J, leaving 7 bases between them. CDR3 sequence reads: CASSYSTGEQFF. As DNA, the CDR3 is TGTGCCAGCAGTTACTCGACTGGGGAGCAGTTCTTC.

The chain employs TRBV19 and TRBJ2-5, with D maybe TRBD2 (5 bases). Germline loops: CDR1 LNHDA, CDR2 SQIVND (reference sequence). This CDR3 contains 14 residues. The V and J ends lost 5 bases and 1 base respectively, with 11 bases between them. The CDR3 is CASSWGRGQETQYF. The CDR3 bases are TGTGCCAGTAGTTGGGGTCGGGGCCAAGAGACCCAGTACTTC.

This chain connects TRBV18 to TRBJ1-2, with a possible D match to TRBD1 (6 bases). Looked up from germline, CDR1 is KGHSH and CDR2 is LQKENI. V lost 1 base to trimming and J lost 2 bases, with 8 bases between them. The CDR3 runs to 14 residues. The CDR3 is CASSPQGQNYGYTF. The CDR3 nucleotides are TGTGCCAGCTCACCACAGGGACAAAACTATGGCTACACCTTC.

This chain links TRBV18 with TRBJ2-7, with 9 nucleotides matching TRBD1. The CDR3 covers 14 residues. Germline CDR1 KGHSH, CDR2 LQKENI. The ends lost 4 bases at V and 6 bases at J; junction bases unmatched: 7. The CDR3 loop reads CASSRSQGASEQYF. CDR3 nucleotides: TGTGCCAGCTCACGGTCACAGGGGGCGAGCGAGCAGTACTTC.

This chain joins TRBV6-5 and TRBJ2-4; tentative D call: TRBD1 (5 bases). This CDR3 contains 14 residues. Germline CDR1 MNHEY, CDR2 SVGAGI. V was cut by 6 bases and J by 1 base, with 10 bases left in between. The CDR3, as DNA: TGTGCCAGCAGGGACCCAGGGGCCAAAAACATTCAGTACTTC. Protein: CASRDPGAKNIQYF.

The rearrangement links TRBV29-1 to TRBJ2-4; weak D call: TRBD1 (5 bases). This CDR3 has 13 residues. Germline CDR1 and CDR2: SQVTM and ANQGSEA. V lost 5 bases to trimming and J lost 9 bases, with 17 bases between them. CDR3 residues: CSVYLSGFSIQYF. CDR3 nucleotides: TGCAGCGTTTACCTCTCAGGGTTCAGCATTCAGTACTTC. The entire variable domain, with the rest obtained from reference TRBV29-1 and TRBJ2-4, is as follows: SAVISQKPSRDICQRGTSLTIQCQVDSQVTMMFWYRQQPGQSLTLIATANQGSEATYESGFVIDKFPISRPNLTFSTLTVSNMSPEDSSIYLCSVYLSGFSIQYFGAGTRLSVL.

The chain couples TRBV6-2 or TRBV6-3 to TRBJ1-2; D uncertain. Germline assignment: CDR1 MNHEY and CDR2 SVGEGT. V lost 2 bases, J lost 6 bases, and 10 bases lay in between. The CDR3 is 13 residues long. This CDR3 reads CASSYVIGDGYTF. DNA of the CDR3: TGTGCCAGCAGTTACGTGATCGGGGATGGCTACACCTTC.

The rearrangement links TRBV19 to TRBJ2-5; a weak D match, TRBD2 (5 bases). Germline lookup yields CDR1 LNHDA and CDR2 SQIVND (reference sequence). V was clipped by 5 bases and J by 5 bases, with 9 bases between them. The CDR3 loop spans 12 amino acids. The CDR3 coding sequence is TGTGCCAGTAGTTTGAGGGAGGAGACCCAGTACTTC. It codes for CASSLREETQYF.

The chain carries TRBV3-1 (or the pseudogene TRBV3-2) and TRBJ2-1; no clear D. The CDR3 consists of 12 residues. Per germline, CDR1 LGHDT and CDR2 YNNKEL (reference sequence). V dropped 1 base and J dropped 10 bases, with 8 bases sitting between them. CDR3 sequence (DNA): TGTGCCAGCAGCCAAGCACAGACCGAGCAGTTCTTC. Residues: CASSQAQTEQFF.

The chain joins TRBV11-2 to TRBJ2-1, with a weak D call TRBD1 (6 bases). CDR1 and CDR2 (germline): SGHAT, FQNNGV. Trimming stripped 2 bases from V and 7 bases from J, with 18 bases between. The CDR3 totals 16 residues. The CDR3 loop is CASSLIPPGAGNEQFF. CDR3 sequence (DNA): TGTGCCAGCAGCTTAATCCCTCCAGGGGCCGGGAATGAGCAGTTCTTC.

The V call is TRBV5-5, the J call TRBJ2-2; TRBD2 is a possible D gene (5 bases). CDR1 and CDR2 from the germline V gene are SGHKS and YYEKEE (reference sequence). This CDR3 comprises 16 residues. Trimming shortened V by 4 bases and J by 4 bases, and 17 bases separated the two germline ends. CDR3 sequence: CASSPTAAGSTGELFF. The CDR3 DNA reads TGTGCCAGCAGCCCAACAGCGGCCGGTTCCACCGGGGAGCTGTTTTTT. Together with reference TRBV5-5 and TRBJ2-2, the CDR3 gives the full variable domain: DAGVTQSPTHLIKTRGQQVTLRCSPISGHKSVSWYQQVLGQGPQFIFQYYEKEERGRGNFPDRFSARQFPNYSSELNVNALLLGDSALYLCASSPTAAGSTGELFFGEGSRLTVL.

The chain combines TRBV7-2 with TRBJ2-1; D is undetermined. V was trimmed by 8 bases and J by 6 bases, leaving 8 bases between them. CDR3 length: 11 amino acids. Germline assignment: CDR1 SGHTA and CDR2 FQGNSA. DNA for the CDR3: TGTGCCAGCCTCCAGTTCAATGAGCAGTTCTTC. Protein sequence: CASLQFNEQFF.